Each of the 16 T cell receptor beta chains below was sequenced from the same sample in a study of cytomegalovirus exposure and HLA in healthy donors (dated by TCRdb to about 2017). The library relied on the immunoSEQ multiplex PCR assay. For the multiplex PCR, a mixture combining 60 forward primers for TCR Vbeta segments and 13 reverse primers for TCR Jbeta segments was used. The table comes from immuneACCESS by way of TCRdb, which keeps in-frame sequences with V and J called. Part of the clones is missing from these tables; in studies checked, under half for an unresolved V gene and the rest for unknown reasons. The sample contains about 78,000 clones, over 60% of them found a single time. 1.1% of the sample rests with the top ten. Sequencing was done on a sample of PBMCs. Every receptor here comes from a male donor in good health and CMV-seronegative.

The V call is TRBV19, the J call TRBJ2-2; 7 bases fit TRBD2. The V segment lost 0 bases and the J segment 1 base; nucleotides outside the gene matches: 8. Germline-derived CDR1 and CDR2 are LNHDA and SQIVND (reference sequence). CDR3 length: 18 amino acids. This chain's CDR3 is CASSIDVIGRGNTGELFF. The CDR3, as DNA: TGTGCCAGTAGTATAGATGTCATAGGGAGGGGGAACACCGGGGAGCTGTTTTTT.

This clone was seen a handful of times. This chain uses TRBV9 with TRBJ2-4; 13 bases are shared with TRBD2. The germline gives CDR1 SGDLS, CDR2 YYNGEE. V shed 4 bases and J 9 bases; nucleotides not matched to a gene: 7. This CDR3 is 15 amino acids long. Written as DNA, the CDR3 is TGTGCCAGCAGCCCCCGGACTAGCGGGAGTAGCATTCAGTACTTC. Its protein is CASSPRTSGSSIQYF. Filled out from reference TRBV9 and TRBJ2-4, the complete variable domain reads DSGVTQTPKHLITATGQRVTLRCSPRSGDLSVYWYQQSLDQGLQFLIQYYNGEERAKGNILERFSAQQFPDLHSELNLSSLELGDSALYFCASSPRTSGSSIQYFGAGTRLSVL.

The chain couples TRBV15 to TRBJ2-7; TRBD2 is a possible D gene (5 bases). V was pared by 2 bases and J by 7 bases, with 9 bases between. From germline, CDR1 is LNHNV and CDR2 YYDKDF (reference sequence). The CDR3 runs 12 residues. CDR3 region: CATSRPGYEQYF. The CDR3 coding sequence is TGTGCCACCAGCAGACCGGGATATGAGCAGTACTTC.

The chain uses TRBV25-1 and TRBJ1-3; D is unresolved. CDR1 and CDR2 from the germline V gene are MGHDK and SYGVNS. The V and J ends lost 1 base and 4 bases respectively, with 5 bases between them. The CDR3 covers 13 residues. The CDR3 DNA is TGTGCCAGCAGTGAATTCGGGGGAAACACCATATATTTT. It specifies CASSEFGGNTIYF.

V is TRBV10-1 and J is TRBJ2-7, with TRBD1 identical over 9 bases. CDR1 WNHNN and CDR2 SYGVQD come from the germline V gene (reference sequence). V shed 7 bases, J shed 6 bases, and the junction held 13 bases outside the gene matches. The CDR3 loop spans 15 amino acids. The CDR3 spells CASTGGGDRVCEQYF. CDR3 DNA sequence: TGCGCCAGCACCGGGGGTGGGGACAGGGTATGCGAGCAGTACTTC.

V and J are TRBV6-1 and TRBJ1-3; D gene uncertain. CDR3 length equals 16 residues. Germline loops: CDR1 MNHNS, CDR2 SASEGT. V lost 4 bases and J lost 0, with 13 bases in between. DNA of the CDR3: TGTGCCAGCAGTGTGGGCAGTTCCATCTCTGGAAACACCATATATTTT. Translation gives CASSVGSSISGNTIYF.

The rearrangement links TRBV10-3 to TRBJ2-1; TRBD1 matches 10 bases. V lost 11 bases and J lost 8; bases outside the gene matches: 9. The germline gives CDR1 ENHRY, CDR2 SYGVKD. This CDR3 contains 13 residues. As DNA, the CDR3 is TGTGCCGTCCGGACAGGGGGGGTGTATGAGCAGTTCTTC. Its protein is CAVRTGGVYEQFF.

The chain uses TRBV4-3 and TRBJ1-6; TRBD1 agrees at 8 bases. CDR1 is LGHNA, CDR2 YSLEER, per germline. Losses at the gene ends were 2 bases for V and 10 bases for J; bases not matched to a gene: 7. The CDR3 totals 15 residues. In DNA form, the CDR3 reads TGCGCCAGCAGCCAATGGACAGGGTCGGGGTCACCCCTCCACTTT. It is translated as CASSQWTGSGSPLHF.

This chain links TRBV4-2 with TRBJ2-5, with 7 bases lining up with TRBD2. V was clipped by 1 base and J by 2 bases; unmatched bases: 1. The V gene's germline CDR1 is LGHNA and CDR2 YNFKEQ. The CDR3 sequence is 14 residues long. The CDR3 coding sequence is TGTGCCAGCAGCCAAGGGGGGGGTCAAGAGACCCAGTACTTC. Protein: CASSQGGGQETQYF.

V gene TRBV18 combines with J gene TRBJ2-5; TRBD1 might be the D (6 bases). Germline V lookup: CDR1 KGHSH, CDR2 LQKENI. V was cut by 3 bases and J by 11 bases, with 19 bases left in between. This CDR3 contains 14 residues. CDR3 sequence: CASSPPAGVSEQYF. In DNA, the CDR3 is TGTGCCAGCTCACCCCCGGCAGGGGTCAGTGAGCAGTACTTC.

The V and J genes are TRBV5-8 and TRBJ1-5; TRBD1 agrees at 8 bases. This CDR3 has 16 residues. The germline CDR1 and CDR2 sequences are SGHTS and YDEGEE. After removal of 2 bases from V and 2 bases from J, the junction contained 6 bases not matched to a gene. CDR3 bases: TGTGCCAGCAGCTTCGGACAGGGTGTAGGCAATCAGCCCCAGCATTTT. Translation: CASSFGQGVGNQPQHF.

The chain carries TRBV27 and TRBJ1-1, with 7 bases fitting TRBD1. There are 13 residues in the CDR3. Unmatched junction bases numbered 1, after V lost 4 bases and J lost 2 bases. Germline V CDR1 and CDR2: MNHEY, SMNVEV (reference sequence). In nucleotides, the CDR3 is TGTGCCAGCAGTTACAGGGGAAACACTGAAGCTTTCTTT. Its protein product is CASSYRGNTEAFF.

The chain's CDR3 is CASRDRGPGETQYF. CDR3 coding DNA: TGTGCCAGCAGGGACAGGGGTCCCGGGGAGACCCAGTACTTC. The chain combines TRBV2 with TRBJ2-5; 9 bases align to TRBD1. Germline loops: CDR1 SNHLY, CDR2 FYNNEI. V dropped 6 bases and J dropped 5; count of bases not matched to a gene: 7. The CDR3 totals 14 residues.

The chain recombines TRBV29-1 with TRBJ1-2, with D uncertain. The V end lost 5 bases, the J end lost 0 bases, and 7 bases lay between the germline ends. The CDR3 is 12 residues long. Looked up from germline, CDR1 is SQVTM and CDR2 is ANQGSEA. In DNA, the CDR3 is TGCAGCGTTCTAGGAGCTAACTATGGCTACACCTTC. Translated: CSVLGANYGYTF.

The chain couples TRBV29-1 to TRBJ1-2, with unresolved D. Trimming stripped 6 bases from V and 7 bases from J, with 9 bases between. This CDR3 has 10 amino acids. Germline assignment: CDR1 SQVTM and CDR2 ANQGSEA. The CDR3 nucleotides are TGCAGCGTCCCCGAGGGTGGCTACACCTTC. It is translated as CSVPEGGYTF.

The V call is TRBV25-1, the J call TRBJ2-1; maybe TRBD2 (8 bases). This CDR3 has 14 amino acids. Germline lookup yields CDR1 MGHDK and CDR2 SYGVNS. V lost 8 bases to trimming and J lost 9 bases, with 20 bases between them. CDR3 coding DNA: TGTGCCAGCGCGGACAGGCAGCTAGCGGGTGAGCAGTTCTTC. This gives the protein CASADRQLAGEQFF. The variable domain in full, with the rest retrieved from reference TRBV25-1 and TRBJ2-1, is EADIYQTPRYLVIGTGKKITLECSQTMGHDKMYWYQQDPGMELHLIHYSYGVNSTEKGDLSSESTVSRIRTEHFPLTLESARPSHTSQYLCASADRQLAGEQFFGPGTRLTVL.